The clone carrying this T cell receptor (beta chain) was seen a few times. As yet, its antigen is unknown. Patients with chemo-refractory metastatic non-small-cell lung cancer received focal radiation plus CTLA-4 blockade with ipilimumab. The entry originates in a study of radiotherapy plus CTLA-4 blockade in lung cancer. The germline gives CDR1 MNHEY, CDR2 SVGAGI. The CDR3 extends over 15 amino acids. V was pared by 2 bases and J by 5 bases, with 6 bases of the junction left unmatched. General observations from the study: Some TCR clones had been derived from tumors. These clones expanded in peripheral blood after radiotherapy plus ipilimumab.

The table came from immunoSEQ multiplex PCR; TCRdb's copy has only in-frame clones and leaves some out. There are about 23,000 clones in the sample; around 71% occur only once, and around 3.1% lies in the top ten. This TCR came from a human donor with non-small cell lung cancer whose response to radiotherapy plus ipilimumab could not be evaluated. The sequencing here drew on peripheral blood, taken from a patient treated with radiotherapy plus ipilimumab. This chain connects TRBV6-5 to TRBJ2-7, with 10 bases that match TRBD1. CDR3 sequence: CASSYGKTGGNEQYF. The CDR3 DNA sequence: TGTGCCAGCAGTTACGGAAAGACAGGGGGCAACGAGCAGTACTTC.